Included here is one T cell receptor (beta chain) sequence, with context. Antigen unknown. V shed 4 bases and J shed 4 bases, with 12 bases lying between them. The CDR3 contains 13 residues. Germline CDR1 is SGHNT and CDR2 is YYREEE (reference sequence). This sample was included in a study of Tregs in tolerant kidney transplant recipients. Notes on the study in general: Few patients were studied, so findings need validation in larger groups. Biological reproducibility was not directly addressed in this study.

Mixed chimerism was transient after nonmyeloablative marrow transplants from related graft donors. Unstimulated Tregs (CD4+CD25+CD127-) and CD4+CD25- non-Tregs were sorted from PBMCs. Only in-frame clones appear in the TCRdb table, and some are missing; sequencing was by immunoSEQ multiplex PCR. The repertoire holds tens of thousands of clones, with 80% to 90% as singletons. This clonotype was sampled from a human patient who received a combined kidney and bone marrow transplant. Some T cells may be provided by the graft donor. This specimen consisted of CD4+ T cells from blood (PBMCs), obtained 6 months after the transplant. The chain links TRBV5-4 to TRBJ2-7; D possibly corresponds to TRBD2 (5 bases). As DNA, the CDR3 is TGTGCCAGCAGCCATGACTACCGTTACGAGCAGTACTTC. Protein: CASSHDYRYEQYF. Using reference TRBV5-4 and TRBJ2-7 for the parts outside the CDR3, the full variable domain is ETGVTQSPTHLIKTRGQQVTLRCSSQSGHNTVSWYQQALGQGPQFIFQYYREEENGRGNFPPRFSGLQFPNYSSELNVNALELDDSALYLCASSHDYRYEQYFGPGTRLTVT.